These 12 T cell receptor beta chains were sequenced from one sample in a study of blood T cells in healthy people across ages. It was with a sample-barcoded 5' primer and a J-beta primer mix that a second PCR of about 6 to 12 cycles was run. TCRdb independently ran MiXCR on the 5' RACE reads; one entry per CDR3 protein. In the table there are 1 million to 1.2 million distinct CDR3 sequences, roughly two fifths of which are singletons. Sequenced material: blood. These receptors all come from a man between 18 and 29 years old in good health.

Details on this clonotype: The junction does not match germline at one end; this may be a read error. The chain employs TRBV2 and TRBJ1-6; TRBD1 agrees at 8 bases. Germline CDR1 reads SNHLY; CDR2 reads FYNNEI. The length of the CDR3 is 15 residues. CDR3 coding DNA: TGTGCCAGCAGGGCCGACAGGGGCTATAATTCACCCCCCCACTTT. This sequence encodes CASRADRGYNSPPHF.

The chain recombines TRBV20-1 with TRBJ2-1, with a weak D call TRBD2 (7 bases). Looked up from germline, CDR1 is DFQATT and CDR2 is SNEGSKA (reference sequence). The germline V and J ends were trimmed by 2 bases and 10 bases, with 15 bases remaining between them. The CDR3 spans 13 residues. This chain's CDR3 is CSARPASGGEQFF. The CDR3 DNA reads TGCAGTGCTAGACCCGCATCGGGGGGCGAGCAGTTCTTC.

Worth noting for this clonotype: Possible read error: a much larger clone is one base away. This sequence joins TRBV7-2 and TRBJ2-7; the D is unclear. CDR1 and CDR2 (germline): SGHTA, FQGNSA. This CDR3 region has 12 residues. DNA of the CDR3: TGTGCCAGCAGCTTATGGTCGTACGAGCAGTGCTTC. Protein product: CASSLWSYEQCF.

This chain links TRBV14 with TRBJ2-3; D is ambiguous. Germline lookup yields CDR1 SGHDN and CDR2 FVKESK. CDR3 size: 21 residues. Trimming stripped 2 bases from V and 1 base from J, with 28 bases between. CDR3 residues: CASSQIRRRRNLATGTDTQYF. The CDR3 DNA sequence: TGTGCCAGCAGCCAAATTAGAAGACGGCGGAACCTTGCCACGGGCACAGATACGCAGTATTTT.

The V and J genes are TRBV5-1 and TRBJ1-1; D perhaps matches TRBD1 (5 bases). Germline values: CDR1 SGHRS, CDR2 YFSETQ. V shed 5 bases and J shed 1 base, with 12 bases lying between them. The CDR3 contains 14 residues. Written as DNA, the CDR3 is TGCGCCAGCAGGCAGGACACTCCGAACACTGAAGCTTTCTTT. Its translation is CASRQDTPNTEAFF.

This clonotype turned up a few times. CDR3 sequence: CASSRGGGLGTDEQYF. CDR3 sequence (DNA): TGTGCCAGTAGTAGGGGCGGGGGGCTGGGTACAGACGAGCAGTACTTC. This chain joins TRBV19 and TRBJ2-7; TRBD2 matches 8 bases. The V and J ends lost 4 bases and 5 bases, in that order; junction bases with no gene match: 13. Germline V gene sequence: CDR1 LNHDA, CDR2 SQIVND (reference sequence). The CDR3 length is 16 residues. The full variable domain, completed using reference TRBV19 and TRBJ2-7, is DGGITQSPKYLFRKEGQNVTLSCEQNLNHDAMYWYRQDPGQGLRLIYYSQIVNDFQKGDIAEGYSVSREKKESFPLTVTSAQKNPTAFYLCASSRGGGLGTDEQYFGPGTRLTVT.

CDR3: CASSYSPARGSPDTQYF. As DNA, the CDR3 is TGTGCCAGCAGTTACTCTCCAGCTCGGGGGTCGCCAGATACGCAGTATTTT. The J gene is TRBJ2-3, the V gene TRBV6-2 or TRBV6-3, with D tentatively TRBD2 (6 bases). CDR1 is MNHEY, CDR2 SVGEGT, per germline. Trimming left V 0 bases short and J 4 bases short, with 17 bases between. The CDR3 has 17 residues.

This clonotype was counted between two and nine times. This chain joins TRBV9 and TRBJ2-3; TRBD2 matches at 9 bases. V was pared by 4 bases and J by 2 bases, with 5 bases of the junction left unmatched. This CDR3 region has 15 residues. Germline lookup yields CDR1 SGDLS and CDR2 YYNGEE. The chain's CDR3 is CASSPASGDTDTQYF. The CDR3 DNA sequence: TGTGCCAGCAGCCCTGCTAGCGGGGACACAGATACGCAGTATTTT.

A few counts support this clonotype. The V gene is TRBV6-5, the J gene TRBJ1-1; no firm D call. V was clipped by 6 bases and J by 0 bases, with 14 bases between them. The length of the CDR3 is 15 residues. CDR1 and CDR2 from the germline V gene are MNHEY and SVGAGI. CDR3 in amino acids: CASSLTGNVNTEAFF. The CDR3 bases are TGTGCCAGCAGCCTAACCGGGAATGTGAACACTGAAGCTTTCTTT.

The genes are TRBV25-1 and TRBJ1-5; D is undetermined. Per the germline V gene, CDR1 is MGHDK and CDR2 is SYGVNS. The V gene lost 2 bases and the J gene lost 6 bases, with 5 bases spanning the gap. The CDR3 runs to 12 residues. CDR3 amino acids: CASSEGVQPQHF. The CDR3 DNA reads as TGTGCCAGCAGTGAAGGGGTTCAGCCCCAGCATTTT.

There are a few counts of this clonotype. As DNA, the CDR3 is TGTGCCAGCAGTTTAAGGGACAGGGGGTTTATGGCTAGCGGGGGGGCGGTGCAGTTCTTC. Its translation: CASSLRDRGFMASGGAVQFF. This sequence joins TRBV12-3 or TRBV12-4 and TRBJ2-1; tentative D call: TRBD2 (12 bases). The CDR3 consists of 20 residues. Trimming left V 2 bases short and J 12 bases short, with 35 bases between.

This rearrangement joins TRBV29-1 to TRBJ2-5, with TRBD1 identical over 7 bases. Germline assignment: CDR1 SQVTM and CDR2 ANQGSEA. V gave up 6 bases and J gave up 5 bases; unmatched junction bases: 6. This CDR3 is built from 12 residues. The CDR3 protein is CSVGQPMETQYF. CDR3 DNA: TGCAGCGTGGGACAGCCAATGGAGACCCAGTACTTC.